The present T cell receptor (beta chain) was sequenced within a study of cytomegalovirus exposure and HLA in healthy donors. Sequencing was performed with immunoSEQ multiplex PCR; in TCRdb, only in-frame clones are kept and a portion is missing. The sample lists 150,000 to 200,000 clones; roughly 80% were seen once. This clone has just one count. In germline, CDR1 is SQVTM, CDR2 ANQGSEA. V shed 4 bases and J 2 bases; nucleotides not matched to a gene: 5. This CDR3 is built from 17 residues. The rearrangement uses TRBV29-1 and TRBJ2-1; TRBD2 matches at 16 bases. This sequence originates from a man between 18 and 29 years old in good health and CMV-seropositive. The sample was PBMCs. This CDR3 is CSVGGLAGGFPYNEQFF. The CDR3 DNA sequence: TGCAGCGTTGGGGGACTAGCGGGAGGGTTCCCCTACAATGAGCAGTTCTTC.